One and the same sample provided the 5 T cell receptor beta chains below, sequenced in a study of blood T cells in healthy people across ages. Primed by a sample-barcoded 5' primer and a J-beta primer mix, a second PCR proceeded for 7 to 11 cycles. TCRdb reprocessed the 5' RACE reads via MiXCR and lists one record per CDR3 protein. The data show about 750,000 distinct CDR3 sequences, about 53% seen once. Sequencing input: blood. The source of these receptors is a man at least 80 years old in good health.

The CDR3 DNA follows: TGTGCCAGCAGCCAATTTCCCGGGAGAGTGCAGTTCTTC. Protein sequence: CASSQFPGRVQFF. V is TRBV14 and J is TRBJ2-1; the D gene is possibly TRBD2 (6 bases). The CDR3 totals 13 residues. V dropped 2 bases and J dropped 12 bases, with 14 bases sitting between them. The germline CDR1 and CDR2 sequences are SGHDN and FVKESK.

This clonotype was seen a few times. The rearrangement joins TRBV3-1 to TRBJ1-2; 8 bases map to TRBD1. Germline-derived CDR1 and CDR2 are LGHDT and YNNKEL (reference sequence). J gave up 8 bases and V 4 bases, and 12 bases lay outside the gene matches. The CDR3 extends over 15 amino acids. In nucleotides, the CDR3 is TGTGCCAGCAGCCCTAGGGTGGGACAGGATCGCGGCTACACCTTC. Protein: CASSPRVGQDRGYTF.

The V call is TRBV12-3 or TRBV12-4, the J call TRBJ2-1, with 9 nucleotides matching TRBD2. The CDR3 sequence is 14 residues long. With V trimmed by 7 bases and J by 3 bases, 4 bases remained unmatched. The CDR3 DNA is TGTGCCAGCAACCCTAGCGGGAACTACAATGAGCAGTTCTTC. This gives the protein CASNPSGNYNEQFF.

The chain combines TRBV20-1 with TRBJ2-1; TRBD2 aligns across 8 bases. The J call may not be correct, given that the DNA end is closer to TRBJ2-7. Germline V CDR1 and CDR2: DFQATT, SNEGSKA (reference sequence). There are 22 residues in the CDR3. The CDR3 loop reads CSARGVAGPASGHEGSYNEQYF. The CDR3 DNA sequence: TGCAGTGCTAGAGGGGTGGCAGGGCCTGCTAGCGGGCACGAGGGCTCCTACAATGAGCAGTACTTC.

This clonotype was counted a few times. The rearrangement joins TRBV12-3 or TRBV12-4 to TRBJ2-7, with D perhaps TRBD1 (6 bases). V lost 5 bases and J lost 5, with 16 bases in between. The CDR3 extends over 14 amino acids. This CDR3 is CASSQQGNGHEQYF. CDR3 DNA: TGTGCCAGCAGTCAACAGGGAAACGGCCACGAGCAGTACTTC.